Given below is one T cell receptor beta chain in context. What it binds is unknown. The data were taken from a study of T cell responses to AZD1222 COVID-19 vaccine. Notes on the study in general: Spike-specific TCR breadth and depth both grew after two AZD1222 doses.

Libraries were prepared by immunoSEQ multiplex PCR; TCRdb keeps only in-frame clonotypes and omits some of them. The sample has 150,000 to 160,000 clones, about 90% seen once; the top ten hold 5.5%. This sequence was found in an adult in good health. The sample was peripheral blood, taken on day 0 of MenACWY control vaccination.

The CDR3: CASSQTVMSAGGLWDEQFF. The CDR3 nucleotides read TGTGCCAGCAGCCAAACCGTAATGTCTGCGGGGGGGCTGTGGGATGAGCAGTTCTTC. V gene TRBV4-2 combines with J gene TRBJ2-1, with TRBD2 identical over 9 bases. CDR3 length: 19 amino acids. With 2 bases clipped from V and 8 bases from J, the junction kept 19 bases outside the gene matches. Germline V lookup: CDR1 LGHNA, CDR2 YNFKEQ.